This T cell receptor (beta chain) stems from a study of CD8 T cells in Susac syndrome. Study-level findings and limits: The peak of CD8+ clonal expansion in Susac was seen in TEMRA cells and active patients. In total CD8+ repertoires, fewer than 20 Susac-specific public clones were found, and in CD8+ TEMRA repertoires, five were found.

After extraction with the RNeasy kit, about 0.5 to 1 ug of the RNA was reverse transcribed using random hexamers. Using its own MiXCR run on the immunoSEQ multiplex PCR reads, TCRdb lists one record per CDR3 protein. The sample contains about 80,000 distinct CDR3 sequences, approximately 95% of which appear only once. This clonotype appeared a single time. Its specificity is not known. Germline V gene data show CDR1 as LGHNA and CDR2 as YSLEER. Losses at the gene ends were 0 bases for V and 5 bases for J; bases not matched to a gene: 10. The CDR3 loop spans 17 amino acids. The diagnostic criteria for definite or probable disease, as recently defined, were met by the patients with Susac syndrome.

The genes are TRBV4-3 and TRBJ2-3; TRBD2 matches 8 bases. Sequenced input: CD8+ T cells from PBMCs. This sequence was found in a human donor with Susac syndrome. CDR3 sequence: CASSQEYSGSQVDTQYF. CDR3 DNA sequence: TGCGCCAGCAGCCAAGAGTACAGCGGGAGTCAAGTAGATACGCAGTATTTT.